This T cell receptor beta chain was sequenced for a study of T cells in localized non-small cell lung cancer (dated by TCRdb to 2018 to 2021). Turning to the overall study: T cell repertoires of hundreds of early-stage NSCLC patients were analyzed, with tumors being compared against uninvolved tumor-adjacent lungs. All 230 or so NSCLC patients in the cohort were treatment-naive and had localized lung tumors that were resected. The mean age of the NSCLC patients was roughly 63 years, with 120 to 150 men and about a hundred women.

As for this clone: Its antigen is still unknown. Per-nucleotide qualities are absent, and no much larger clonotype sits a single base away.

On the study overall, not on this receptor specifically: Longer overall survival was associated with higher blood T cell density, whereas shorter survival was associated with higher adjacent-lung clonality. Uninvolved tumor-adjacent lung showed the highest T cell clonality, higher than tumor, which suggests more focused antigenic responses in the uninvolved tumor-adjacent lung. Because of the exploratory design, TCR variables were selected using unadjusted p-values without false-discovery rate correction. Of the top 100 tumor clones, a median of roughly 56 were detected in paired uninvolved adjacent lung; under 35 were also among that lung's top 100. Multi-region tumor sequencing was not performed, so intratumor heterogeneity could not be excluded.

TCR beta CDR3 regions were sequenced from DNA using the immunoSEQ Assay. As for the original processing: To compute T cell density, TCR beta template counts were normalized to usable DNA, which was estimated by amplifying housekeeping genes. Richness was estimated using the preseqR package, with extrapolation to 400,000 templates for PBMC samples and to 120,000 templates for tissue samples. Clonality was defined as one minus Pielou's evenness. Differential abundance testing on productive amino-acid clonotypes, with a minimum total count of 5 and an alpha of 0.1, was used to identify tissue-enriched TCRs. Repertoire overlap between compartments was quantified with the Jaccard Index and Morisita Overlap Index. GLIPH clustered TCR beta CDR3s with public tetramer-defined viral CDR3s; viral motifs required at least three viral sequences plus V-gene enrichment. The table was pulled from immuneACCESS by TCRdb, which kept in-frame rearrangements only. Such tables lose some clones; where checked, under half of the loss comes from unresolved V genes, and the rest has no known cause. The V and J calls and the clone size are those of that table, but D and trimming were determined from the DNA. This sample is represented by some 11,000 clones; approximately 50% of them were singletons. The leading ten clones occupy under 5% of the sample.

The CDR3 starts with the cysteine, ends with the phenylalanine, and has 14 residues. Only the CDR3 region is kept as DNA, spanning 42 bases read in frame from base 1. V loses 0 bases, J loses 2 bases, and the germline ends lie 4 bases apart. CDR1 and CDR2 were assigned from the germline V gene (reference sequence) as LNHDA and SQIVND. The origin of this receptor is a woman aged 40-69 years with stage II squamous cell lung carcinoma. Sequencing was performed on lymph node tissue, taken before any cancer treatment. This chain joins TRBV19 to TRBJ2-2; the D gene cannot be named for sure. CDR3 region: CASSIEYNTGELFF. The DNA reads TGTGCCAGTAGTATAGAGTACAACACCGGGGAGCTGTTTTTT.